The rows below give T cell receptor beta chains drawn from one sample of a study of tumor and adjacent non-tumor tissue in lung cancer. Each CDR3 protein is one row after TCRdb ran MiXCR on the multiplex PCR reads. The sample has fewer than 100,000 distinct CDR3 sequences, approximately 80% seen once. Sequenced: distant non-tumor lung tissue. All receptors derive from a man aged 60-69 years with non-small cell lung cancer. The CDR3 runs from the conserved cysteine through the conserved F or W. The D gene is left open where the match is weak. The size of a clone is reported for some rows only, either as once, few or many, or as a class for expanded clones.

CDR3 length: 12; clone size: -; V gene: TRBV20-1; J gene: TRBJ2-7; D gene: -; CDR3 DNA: TGCACTACTACTGCGGTCACCTACGAGCAGTACTTC; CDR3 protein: CTTTAVTYEQYF
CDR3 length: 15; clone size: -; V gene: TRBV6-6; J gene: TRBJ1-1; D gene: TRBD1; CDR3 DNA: TGTGCAAGCAGAACCACAGGGGGCGCGGGCACTGAAGCTTTCTTT; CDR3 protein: CASRTTGGAGTEAFF
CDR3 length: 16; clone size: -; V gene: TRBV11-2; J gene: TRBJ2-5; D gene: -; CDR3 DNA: TGTGCCAGTAGCTGCACAATGGAGGGGCCAAAGGAGACCCAGTATTTC; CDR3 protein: CASSCTMEGPKETQYF
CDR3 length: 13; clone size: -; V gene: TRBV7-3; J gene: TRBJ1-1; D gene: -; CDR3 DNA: TGTGCCAGCAACTTAACAGTGAAAACTGAAGCTTTCTTT; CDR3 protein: CASNLTVKTEAFF
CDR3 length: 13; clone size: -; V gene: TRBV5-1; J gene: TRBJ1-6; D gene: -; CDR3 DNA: TGCGCCAGCGGGATAGGGGAGGGTTCACCCCTCCACTTT; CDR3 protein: CASGIGEGSPLHF
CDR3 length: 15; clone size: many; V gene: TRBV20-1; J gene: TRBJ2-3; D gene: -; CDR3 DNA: TGCAGTGCCCAATCTCCGGGACTTACAACAGATACGCAGTATTTT; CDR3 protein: CSAQSPGLTTDTQYF
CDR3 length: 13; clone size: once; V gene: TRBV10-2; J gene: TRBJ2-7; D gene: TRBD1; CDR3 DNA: TGCGCTAGCACGGCAGGGGGCTCCTACGATCAGTACTTC; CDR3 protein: CASTAGGSYDQYF
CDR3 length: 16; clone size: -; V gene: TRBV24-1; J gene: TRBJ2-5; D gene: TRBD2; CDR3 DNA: TGTGCCACCAGTGATGGGACTAGCGGGGGGGCAGAGACACAGTGCTTC; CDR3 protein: CATSDGTSGGAETQCF
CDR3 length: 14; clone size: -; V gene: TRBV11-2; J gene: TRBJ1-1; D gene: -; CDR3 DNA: TGTGCCAGCAGCTTAATCGGGATGGACACTGAAACTTTCTTT; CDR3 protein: CASSLIGMDTETFF
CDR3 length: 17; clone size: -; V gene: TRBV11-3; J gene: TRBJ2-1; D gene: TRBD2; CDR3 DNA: TGTACCAGCAGGTTAGATCGACTAGCGGGAGTAGATAATGAGCAGTTCTTC; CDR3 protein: CTSRLDRLAGVDNEQFF
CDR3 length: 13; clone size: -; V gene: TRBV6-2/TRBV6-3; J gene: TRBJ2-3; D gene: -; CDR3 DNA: TGTGCCAGCAGTTACTCCCAAGTAGAGACGCAGTATTTT; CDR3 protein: CASSYSQVETQYF
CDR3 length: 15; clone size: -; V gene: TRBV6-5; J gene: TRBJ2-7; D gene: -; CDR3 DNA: TGTACCAGCGGCAATGGGGGAGTCACTGGCTATGAGCAGTACTTC; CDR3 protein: CTSGNGGVTGYEQYF
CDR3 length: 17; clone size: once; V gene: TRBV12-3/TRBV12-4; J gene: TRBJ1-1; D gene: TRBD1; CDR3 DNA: TGTGTCAGCAGCATAACTACGACAGGGGGCATGAACAATGAAGTTTTCTTT; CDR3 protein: CVSSITTTGGMNNEVFF
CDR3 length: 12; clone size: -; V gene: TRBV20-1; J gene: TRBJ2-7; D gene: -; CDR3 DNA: TGCAGTGCTAGAGAGAATAGGGGCGAGCGGTACTTC; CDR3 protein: CSARENRGERYF
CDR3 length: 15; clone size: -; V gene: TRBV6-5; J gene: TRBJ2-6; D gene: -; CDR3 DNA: -; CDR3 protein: CTSSYFGSGANVLAF
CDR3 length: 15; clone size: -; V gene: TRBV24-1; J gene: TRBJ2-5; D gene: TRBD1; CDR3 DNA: TGTGCCACCAGTGATCCCGGGGACAGGGGAGAGACCCAGTACTTC; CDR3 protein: CATSDPGDRGETQYF
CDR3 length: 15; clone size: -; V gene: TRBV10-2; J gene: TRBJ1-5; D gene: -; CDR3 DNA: TGTGACAGCAGTGTCTCCAGCTGGGGCAATCAGCTCCAGCATTTT; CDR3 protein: CDSSVSSWGNQLQHF
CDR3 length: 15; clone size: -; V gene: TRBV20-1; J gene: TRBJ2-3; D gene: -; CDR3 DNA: TGCAGTGCTAGAGACCCAACACGGGGAGGAGATACGAAGTATTTT; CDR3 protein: CSARDPTRGGDTKYF